One sample yielded the 21 T cell receptor beta chains listed below, sequenced in a study of cytomegalovirus exposure and HLA in healthy donors. The PCR contained 60 Vbeta and 13 Jbeta primers. Sequencing was performed with immunoSEQ multiplex PCR; in TCRdb, only in-frame clones are kept and a portion is missing. This sample carries some 170,000 clones, around four fifths of them seen once, and the ten largest clones take approximately 12%. The sample comprised PBMCs. The receptors stem from a man in his fifties in good health and CMV-seropositive.

The gene calls are TRBV19 and TRBJ2-1, with 7 bases matching TRBD2. V was pared by 4 bases and J by 6 bases, with 3 bases of the junction left unmatched. The CDR3 totals 13 residues. The germline V gene encodes CDR1 LNHDA and CDR2 SQIVND (reference sequence). The CDR3 DNA reads as TGTGCCAGTAGTAATGGACTAGGCAATGAGCAGTTCTTC. Its protein product is CASSNGLGNEQFF.

This clone appeared a single time. As the CDR3 is not closed by the conserved phenylalanine or tryptophan, this likely results from a read error. The chain couples TRBV19 to TRBJ2-7, with D possibly TRBD2 on 5 matching bases. V gave up 11 bases and J gave up 3 bases, with 14 bases separating them. The CDR3 totals 12 residues. Germline CDR1 LNHDA, CDR2 SQIVND (reference sequence). Written as DNA, the CDR3 is TGTGCCGTGAGGGCGAGCGACTACGAGCAGTACCTC. Translating gives CAVRASDYEQYL.

The J gene is TRBJ1-1, the V gene TRBV5-4; D remains ambiguous. Germline values: CDR1 SGHNT, CDR2 YYREEE (reference sequence). Trimming took 5 bases from V and 0 from J, leaving 5 bases between them. This CDR3 spans 12 amino acids. The CDR3 nucleotides are TGTGCCAGCAGGAGGTTGAACACTGAAGCTTTCTTT. Translation: CASRRLNTEAFF.

V and J are TRBV27 and TRBJ1-1; D is possibly TRBD1 (6 bases). Trimming removed 5 bases at V and 3 bases at J, with 16 bases between. Germline CDR1 and CDR2: MNHEY and SMNVEV (reference sequence). The CDR3 spans 15 residues. CDR3 amino acids: CASSPYREMYTEAFF. The CDR3 nucleotides read TGTGCCAGCAGTCCCTACAGGGAGATGTACACTGAAGCTTTCTTT.

The chain couples TRBV5-1 to TRBJ2-3; 7 bases are a match to TRBD2. This CDR3 has 16 residues. J gave up 3 bases and V 1 base, and 8 bases lay outside the gene matches. Per germline, CDR1 SGHRS and CDR2 YFSETQ. The CDR3 bases are TGCGCCAGCAGCTTGAGGGAGGGAATTGAGACAGATACGCAGTATTTT. This codes for CASSLREGIETDTQYF.

This clone was picked up one time. The chain links TRBV4-3 to TRBJ1-1, with 9 bases that match TRBD1. The CDR3 spans 16 residues. Germline CDR1 reads LGHNA; CDR2 reads YSLEER. The junction had 5 bases not matched to a gene; V was cut back by 0 bases and J by 3 bases. The CDR3 sequence is CASSQEPYRGHTEAFF. The CDR3 bases are TGCGCCAGCAGCCAAGAACCCTACAGGGGGCACACTGAAGCTTTCTTT.

This clone was observed once. The V call is TRBV7-2, the J call TRBJ2-1; perhaps TRBD2 as D (5 bases). The germline CDR1 and CDR2 sequences are SGHTA and FQGNSA. The CDR3 totals 14 residues. The V and J ends lost 1 base and 6 bases respectively, with 10 bases between them. CDR3 DNA: TGTGCCAGCAGCTTAGATCGGGGAGCCAATGAGCAGTTCTTC. It is translated as CASSLDRGANEQFF.

In DNA form, the CDR3 reads TGTGCCATCGCCGGGAGCCACAATGAGCAGTTCTTC. This gives the protein CAIAGSHNEQFF. The J gene is TRBJ2-1, the V gene TRBV10-3; D perhaps matches TRBD2 (6 bases). Trimming took off 8 bases at V and 5 bases at J, with 10 bases between the two ends. Germline CDR1 ENHRY, CDR2 SYGVKD. The CDR3 spans 12 residues.

The genes are TRBV19 and TRBJ2-2, with TRBD2 as a possible D gene (5 bases). The germline CDR1 and CDR2 sequences are LNHDA and SQIVND (reference sequence). This CDR3 spans 14 amino acids. The ends were cut back, 7 bases at V and 7 bases at J, with 16 bases in the middle. CDR3 sequence reads: CASNIQRGSGELFF. CDR3 DNA sequence: TGTGCCAGTAACATCCAGCGAGGGAGCGGGGAGCTGTTTTTT.

Written as DNA, the CDR3 is TGTGCCAGCAGCATGGGACAGGGGGATGAGCAGTTCTTC. Translation gives CASSMGQGDEQFF. V usage is TRBV13 and J usage is TRBJ2-1; 11 bases align to TRBD1. Trimming took 5 bases from V and 8 from J; bases not matched to a gene: 2. This CDR3 has 13 residues. Germline CDR1 reads PRHDT; CDR2 reads FYEKMQ (reference sequence).

The gene calls are TRBV13 and TRBJ1-1; D might be TRBD1 (6 bases). The CDR3 has 18 amino acids. Germline V CDR1 and CDR2: PRHDT, FYEKMQ (reference sequence). Trimming stripped 4 bases from V and 0 bases from J, with 21 bases between. The CDR3 bases are TGTGCCAGCAGCTCCTCGGGGGGTGCAGGGGCCATGAACACTGAAGCTTTCTTT. Its translation is CASSSSGGAGAMNTEAFF.

V gene TRBV19 combines with J gene TRBJ1-6, with 7 bases matching TRBD1. The CDR3 length is 16 residues. The germline gives CDR1 LNHDA, CDR2 SQIVND (reference sequence). The trim removed 3 bases at V and 9 bases at J, leaving 11 bases unmatched. CDR3 sequence: CASSIVPGQGVSPLHF. The CDR3 DNA reads TGTGCCAGTAGTATCGTTCCAGGGCAGGGGGTTTCACCCCTCCACTTT.

This clone was picked up a small number of times. The gene calls are TRBV29-1 and TRBJ1-5; TRBD1 is a possible D gene (6 bases). The V end was cut by 4 bases, the J end by 2 bases, with 12 bases between. Germline CDR1 SQVTM, CDR2 ANQGSEA. The CDR3 length is 14 residues. The CDR3 sequence is CSVGGGDGNQPQHF. The CDR3 nucleotides read TGCAGCGTTGGTGGGGGCGACGGCAATCAGCCCCAGCATTTT. Looking up the rest from reference TRBV29-1 and TRBJ1-5 gives the full variable domain: SAVISQKPSRDICQRGTSLTIQCQVDSQVTMMFWYRQQPGQSLTLIATANQGSEATYESGFVIDKFPISRPNLTFSTLTVSNMSPEDSSIYLCSVGGGDGNQPQHFGDGTRLSIL.

This sequence joins TRBV7-2 and TRBJ2-3; the match to TRBD2 covers 8 bases. The CDR3 contains 16 residues. Losses at the gene ends were 4 bases for V and 6 bases for J; bases not matched to a gene: 12. Looked up from germline, CDR1 is SGHTA and CDR2 is FQGNSA. The CDR3 DNA sequence: TGTGCCAGCAGCTACTTACTAGCGGATCTTTGGGATACGCAGTATTTT. This gives the protein CASSYLLADLWDTQYF.

This clone is a singleton in its sample. The chain couples TRBV27 to TRBJ2-1; 7 positions match TRBD2. Unmatched junction bases numbered 9, after V lost 6 bases and J lost 4 bases. CDR3 length: 15 amino acids. From germline, CDR1 is MNHEY and CDR2 SMNVEV (reference sequence). As DNA, the CDR3 is TGTGCCAGCAGGCACACCGGGACTAAATACAATGAGCAGTTCTTC. Its translation is CASRHTGTKYNEQFF.

The chain is built from TRBV5-1 and TRBJ1-5; a weak D match, TRBD1 (6 bases). The CDR3 runs to 14 residues. Trimming shortened V by 6 bases and J by 5 bases, and 15 bases separated the two germline ends. Germline CDR1 and CDR2: SGHRS and YFSETQ. CDR3 sequence: CASKGGGEDQPQHF. As DNA, the CDR3 is TGCGCCAGCAAAGGGGGGGGAGAGGATCAGCCCCAGCATTTT.

The genes are TRBV6-1 and TRBJ2-1; 10 bases match TRBD2. The CDR3 length is 15 residues. V dropped 2 bases and J dropped 7; count of bases not matched to a gene: 5. Germline lookup yields CDR1 MNHNS and CDR2 SASEGT. CDR3: CASSESGGAWNEQFF. The CDR3 nucleotides read TGTGCCAGCAGTGAAAGCGGGGGGGCCTGGAATGAGCAGTTCTTC.

This chain uses TRBV5-1 with TRBJ2-7, with 7 bases lining up with TRBD1. The CDR3 is 14 residues long. V trimming: 2 bases; J trimming: 3 bases; junction bases outside the gene matches: 5. Germline V CDR1 and CDR2: SGHRS, YFSETQ. The CDR3 is CASSFGDSYYEQYF. CDR3 coding DNA: TGCGCCAGCAGCTTCGGGGACAGCTACTACGAGCAGTACTTC.

This sequence joins TRBV7-2 and TRBJ2-5; D possibly corresponds to TRBD2 (6 bases). In germline, CDR1 is SGHTA, CDR2 FQGNSA. The length of the CDR3 is 15 residues. The ends were cut back, 1 base at V and 2 bases at J, with 11 bases in the middle. The CDR3 loop is CASSLDGREQETQYF. The CDR3 region has the DNA TGTGCCAGCAGCTTAGATGGTCGGGAGCAAGAGACCCAGTACTTC.

The chain combines TRBV21-1 with TRBJ1-5. TRBV21-1 is marked as a pseudogene. The CDR3 has 14 amino acids. The CDR3 reads CNIRGGYSNQPQHF. The CDR3 DNA reads as TGTAATATAAGGGGGGGGTATAGCAATCAGCCCCAGCATTTT.

The V call is TRBV4-1, the J call TRBJ1-3; no reliable D call. Trimming took 4 bases from V and 0 from J, leaving 16 bases between them. The CDR3 sequence is 17 residues long. Germline V CDR1 and CDR2: MGHRA, YSYEKL. The CDR3 DNA follows: TGCGCCAGCAGCCGAGGCGGGTTAGTGAGCTCTGGAAACACCATATATTTT. Amino acids: CASSRGGLVSSGNTIYF.